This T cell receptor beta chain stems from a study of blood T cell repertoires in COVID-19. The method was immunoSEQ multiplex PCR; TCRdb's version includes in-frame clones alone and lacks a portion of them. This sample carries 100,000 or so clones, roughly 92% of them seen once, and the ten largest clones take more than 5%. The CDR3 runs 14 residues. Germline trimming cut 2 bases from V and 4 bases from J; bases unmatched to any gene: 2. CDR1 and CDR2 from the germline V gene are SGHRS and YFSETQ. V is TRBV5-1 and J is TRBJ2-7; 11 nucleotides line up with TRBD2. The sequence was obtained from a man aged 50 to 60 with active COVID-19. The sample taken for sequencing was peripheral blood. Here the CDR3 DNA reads TGCGCCAGCAGCTTTACTAGCGGGAGTTACGAGCAGTACTTC. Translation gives CASSFTSGSYEQYF. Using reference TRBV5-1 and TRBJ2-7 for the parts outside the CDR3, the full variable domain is KAGVTQTPRYLIKTRGQQVTLSCSPISGHRSVSWYQQTPGQGLQFLFEYFSETQRNKGNFPGRFSGRQFSNSRSEMNVSTLELGDSALYLCASSFTSGSYEQYFGPGTRLTVT.